The entry below describes one T cell receptor (beta chain). This record belongs to a study of OX40 agonist ivuxolimab in advanced cancers. As for the study in general: Six ivuxolimab dose levels, 0.01 to 10 mg/kg, were given intravenously every 2 weeks. Mean age 60 years, range 23 to 79; roughly 82% male. Of the patients, three showed partial responses, one with hepatocellular carcinoma and two with cutaneous melanoma.

The method was immunoSEQ multiplex PCR; TCRdb's version includes in-frame clones alone and lacks a portion of them. Found here are some 89,000 clones, around 84% of them singletons; the top ten hold 1.5% to 2%. Trimming shortened V by 3 bases and J by 1 base, and 9 bases separated the two germline ends. The germline V gene has CDR1 MNHNS and CDR2 SASEGT. CDR3 size: 14 residues. This chain connects TRBV6-1 to TRBJ2-5, with a weak D call TRBD2 (7 bases). The sample here was CD4+ or CD8+ T cells sorted from blood, taken in a trial of the OX40 agonist ivuxolimab. The clonotype comes from an adult with an advanced solid tumor such as melanoma, head and neck, liver or kidney cancer. CDR3 loop: CASSEGGPQETQYF. The CDR3 DNA sequence: TGTGCCAGCAGTGAGGGGGGGCCCCAAGAGACCCAGTACTTC.